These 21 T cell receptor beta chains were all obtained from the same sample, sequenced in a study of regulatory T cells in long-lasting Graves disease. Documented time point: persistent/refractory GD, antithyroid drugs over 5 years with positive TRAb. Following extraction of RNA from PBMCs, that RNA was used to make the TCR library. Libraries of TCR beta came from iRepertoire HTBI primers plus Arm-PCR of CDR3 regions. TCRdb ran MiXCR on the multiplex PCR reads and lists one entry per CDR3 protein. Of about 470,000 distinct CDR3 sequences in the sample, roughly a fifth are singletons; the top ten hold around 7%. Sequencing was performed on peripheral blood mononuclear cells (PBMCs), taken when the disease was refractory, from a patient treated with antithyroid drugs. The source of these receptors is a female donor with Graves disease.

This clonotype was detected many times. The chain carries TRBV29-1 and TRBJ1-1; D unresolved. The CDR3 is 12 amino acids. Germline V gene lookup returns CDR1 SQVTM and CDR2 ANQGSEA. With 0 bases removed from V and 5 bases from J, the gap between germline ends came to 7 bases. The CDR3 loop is CSVEDLGTEAFF. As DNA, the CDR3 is TGCAGCGTTGAAGATCTTGGTACTGAAGCTTTCTTT.

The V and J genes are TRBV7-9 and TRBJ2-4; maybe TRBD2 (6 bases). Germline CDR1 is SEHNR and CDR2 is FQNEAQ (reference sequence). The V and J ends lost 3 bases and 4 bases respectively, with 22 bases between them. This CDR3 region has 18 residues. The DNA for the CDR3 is TGTGCCAGCAGCTTCGAGTCCGGACCGGGAGCGACTAAAAACATTCAGTACTTC. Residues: CASSFESGPGATKNIQYF.

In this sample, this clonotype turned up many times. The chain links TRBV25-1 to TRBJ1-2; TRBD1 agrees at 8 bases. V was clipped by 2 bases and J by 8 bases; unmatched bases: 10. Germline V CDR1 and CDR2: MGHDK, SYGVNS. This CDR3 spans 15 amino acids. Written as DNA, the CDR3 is TGTGCCAGCAGTGAAGATAAGGACAGGGTAGAGGGCTACACCTTC. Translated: CASSEDKDRVEGYTF.

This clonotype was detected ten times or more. CDR3 amino acids: CASSLVTGRQETQYF. The CDR3, as DNA: TGTGCCAGCAGCTTAGTTACAGGGAGGCAAGAGACCCAGTACTTC. The rearrangement uses TRBV7-9 and TRBJ2-5; D is tentatively TRBD1 or TRBD2 (6 bases each). Germline lookup yields CDR1 SEHNR and CDR2 FQNEAQ (reference sequence). The V and J ends lost 1 base and 2 bases respectively, with 11 bases between them. CDR3 size: 15 residues.

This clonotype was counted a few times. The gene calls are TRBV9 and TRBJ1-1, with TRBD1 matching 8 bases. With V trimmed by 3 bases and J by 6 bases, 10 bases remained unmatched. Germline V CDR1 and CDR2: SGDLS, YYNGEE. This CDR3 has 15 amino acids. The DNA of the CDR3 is TGTGCCAGCAGCGCCCGACAGGGGACGCACTCTGAAGCTTTCTTT. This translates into CASSARQGTHSEAFF.

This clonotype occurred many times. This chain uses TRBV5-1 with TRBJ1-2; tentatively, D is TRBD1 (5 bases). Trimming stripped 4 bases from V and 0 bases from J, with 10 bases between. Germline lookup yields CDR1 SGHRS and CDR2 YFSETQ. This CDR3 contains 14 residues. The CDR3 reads CASSQGPANYGYTF. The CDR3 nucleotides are TGCGCCAGCAGCCAGGGACCGGCTAACTATGGCTACACCTTC.

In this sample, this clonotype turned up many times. This chain's CDR3 is CASIEGSQKSGYTF. The CDR3 nucleotides are TGTGCCAGCATTGAGGGATCACAGAAGAGTGGCTACACCTTC. The V and J genes are TRBV6-1 and TRBJ1-2, with D hard to call. V was pared by 7 bases and J by 7 bases, with 19 bases between. The CDR3 covers 14 residues. Per the germline V gene, CDR1 is MNHNS and CDR2 is SASEGT.

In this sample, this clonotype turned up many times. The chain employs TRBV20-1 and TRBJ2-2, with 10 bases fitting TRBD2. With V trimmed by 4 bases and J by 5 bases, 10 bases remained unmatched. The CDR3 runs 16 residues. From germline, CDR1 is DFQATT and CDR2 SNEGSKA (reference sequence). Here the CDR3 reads CSATPGSGRGTGELFF. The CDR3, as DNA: TGCAGTGCTACCCCGGGGAGCGGGAGGGGGACCGGGGAGCTGTTTTTT.

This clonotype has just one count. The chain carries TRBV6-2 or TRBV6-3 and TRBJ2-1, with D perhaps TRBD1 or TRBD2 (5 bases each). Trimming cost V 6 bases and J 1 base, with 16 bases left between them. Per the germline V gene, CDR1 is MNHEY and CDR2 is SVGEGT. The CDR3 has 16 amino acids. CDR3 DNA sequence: TGTGCCAGCAGCGCGGGTCGAGGGGTATCCTACAATGAGCAGTTCTTC. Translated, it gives CASSAGRGVSYNEQFF.

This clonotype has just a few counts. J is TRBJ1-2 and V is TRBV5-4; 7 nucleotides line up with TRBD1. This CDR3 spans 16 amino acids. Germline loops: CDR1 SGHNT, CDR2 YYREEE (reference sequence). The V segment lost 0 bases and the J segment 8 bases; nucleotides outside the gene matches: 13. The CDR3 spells CASSLGAGQRMMGYTF. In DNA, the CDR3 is TGTGCCAGCAGCTTGGGAGCGGGACAGAGAATGATGGGCTACACCTTC.

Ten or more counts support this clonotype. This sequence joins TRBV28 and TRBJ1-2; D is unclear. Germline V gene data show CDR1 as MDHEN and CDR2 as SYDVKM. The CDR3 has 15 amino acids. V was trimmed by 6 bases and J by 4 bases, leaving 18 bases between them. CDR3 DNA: TGTGCCAGCAGCTATTTGTCAGTTGAAGGCTATGGCTACACCTTC. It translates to CASSYLSVEGYGYTF.

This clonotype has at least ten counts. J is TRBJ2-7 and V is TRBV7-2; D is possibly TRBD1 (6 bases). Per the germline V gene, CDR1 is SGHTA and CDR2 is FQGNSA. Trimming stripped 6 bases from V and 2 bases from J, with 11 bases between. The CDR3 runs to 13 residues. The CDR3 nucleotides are TGTGCCAGCAGTCCTACAGGGACCTACGAGCAGTACTTC. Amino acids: CASSPTGTYEQYF.

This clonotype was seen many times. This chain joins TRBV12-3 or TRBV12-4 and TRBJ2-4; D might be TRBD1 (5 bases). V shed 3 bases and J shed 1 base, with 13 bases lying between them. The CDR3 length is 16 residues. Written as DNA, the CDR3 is TGTGCCAGCAGTTTGGCCCCAGGGATTGCCAAAAACATTCAGTACTTC. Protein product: CASSLAPGIAKNIQYF.

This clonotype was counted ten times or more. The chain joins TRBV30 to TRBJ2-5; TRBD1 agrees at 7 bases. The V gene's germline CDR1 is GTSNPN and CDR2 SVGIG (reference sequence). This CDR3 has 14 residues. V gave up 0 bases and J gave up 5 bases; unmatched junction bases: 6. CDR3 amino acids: CAWSVQGRRETQYF. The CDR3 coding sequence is TGTGCCTGGAGTGTACAGGGGCGGAGGGAGACCCAGTACTTC.

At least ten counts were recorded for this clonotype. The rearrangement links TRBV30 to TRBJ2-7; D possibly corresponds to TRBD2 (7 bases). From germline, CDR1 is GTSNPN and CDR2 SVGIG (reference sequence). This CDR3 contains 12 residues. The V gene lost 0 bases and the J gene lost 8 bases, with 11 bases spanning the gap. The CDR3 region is CAWSVKRDKQYF. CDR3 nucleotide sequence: TGTGCCTGGAGTGTCAAGCGGGACAAGCAGTACTTC. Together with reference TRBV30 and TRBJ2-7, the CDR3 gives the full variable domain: SQTIHQWPATLVQPVGSPLSLECTVEGTSNPNLYWYRQAAGRGLQLLFYSVGIGQISSEVPQNLSASRPQDRQFILSSKKLLLSDSGFYLCAWSVKRDKQYFGPGTRLTVT.

This CDR3 reads CASISGDRNYGYTF. The CDR3 nucleotides read TGTGCCAGTATATCAGGGGATCGTAACTATGGCTACACCTTC. The chain links TRBV19 to TRBJ1-2, with a tentative D call TRBD1 (6 bases). Deletions cut 7 bases from V and 1 base from J, with 13 bases between. CDR1 is LNHDA and CDR2 is SQIVND in the germline V gene (reference sequence). CDR3 length equals 14 residues. Full variable domain (remainder filled in from reference TRBV19 and TRBJ1-2): DGGITQSPKYLFRKEGQNVTLSCEQNLNHDAMYWYRQDPGQGLRLIYYSQIVNDFQKGDIAEGYSVSREKKESFPLTVTSAQKNPTAFYLCASISGDRNYGYTFGSGTRLTVV.

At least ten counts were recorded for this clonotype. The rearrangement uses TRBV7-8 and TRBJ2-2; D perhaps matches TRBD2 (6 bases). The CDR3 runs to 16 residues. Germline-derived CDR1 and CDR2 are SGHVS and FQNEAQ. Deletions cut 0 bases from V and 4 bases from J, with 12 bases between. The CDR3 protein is CASSLASGGLTGELFF. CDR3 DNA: TGTGCCAGCAGCTTAGCCTCCGGAGGGCTCACCGGGGAGCTGTTTTTT.

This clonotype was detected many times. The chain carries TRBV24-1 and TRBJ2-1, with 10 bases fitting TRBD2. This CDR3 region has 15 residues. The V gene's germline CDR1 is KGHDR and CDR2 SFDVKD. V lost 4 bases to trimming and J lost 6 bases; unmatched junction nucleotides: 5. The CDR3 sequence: CATSDLLAGRNEQFF. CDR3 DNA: TGTGCCACCAGTGACCTACTAGCGGGACGCAATGAGCAGTTCTTC.

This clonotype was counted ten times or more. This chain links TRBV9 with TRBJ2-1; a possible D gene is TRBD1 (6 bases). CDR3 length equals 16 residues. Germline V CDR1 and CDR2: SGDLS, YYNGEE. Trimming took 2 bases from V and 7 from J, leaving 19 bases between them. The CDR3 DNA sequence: TGTGCCAGCAGCGTCGATTCCGGGACACCAAAGAATGAGCAGTTCTTC. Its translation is CASSVDSGTPKNEQFF. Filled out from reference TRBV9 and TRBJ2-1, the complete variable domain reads DSGVTQTPKHLITATGQRVTLRCSPRSGDLSVYWYQQSLDQGLQFLIQYYNGEERAKGNILERFSAQQFPDLHSELNLSSLELGDSALYFCASSVDSGTPKNEQFFGPGTRLTVL.

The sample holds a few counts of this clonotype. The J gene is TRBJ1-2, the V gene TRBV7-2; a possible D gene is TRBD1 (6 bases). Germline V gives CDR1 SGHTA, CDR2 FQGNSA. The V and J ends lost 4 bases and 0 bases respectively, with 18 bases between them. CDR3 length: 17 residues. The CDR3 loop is CASSSRRGAIANYGYTF. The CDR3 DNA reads TGTGCCAGCAGCTCCCGGAGGGGGGCTATCGCTAACTATGGCTACACCTTC.

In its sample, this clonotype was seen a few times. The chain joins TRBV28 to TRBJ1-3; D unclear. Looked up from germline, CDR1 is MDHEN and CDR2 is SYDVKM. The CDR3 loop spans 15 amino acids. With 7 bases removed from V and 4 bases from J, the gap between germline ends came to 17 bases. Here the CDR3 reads CASTPDPTRGNTIYF. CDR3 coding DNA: TGTGCCAGCACCCCGGACCCCACGAGGGGAAACACCATATATTTT.